This T cell receptor beta chain was sequenced for a study of cytomegalovirus exposure and HLA in healthy donors. The wider study: Among the 370 or so donors who were genotyped, about 79% fell in the genetic ancestry cluster that is associated with self-reported Caucasian donors.

Study-level findings and limits: Later analysis identified several of the most significant clusters that appeared linked to common viral pathogens. Rare TCR sequences predominated, though certain public TCRs were found in many donors.

Remarks on this clone: Its target is not known.

The CDR3 has 14 residues. The germline V gene has CDR1 ENHRY and CDR2 SYGVKD. Trimming removed 2 bases from V and 4 bases from J, with 9 bases in between. PCR used 60 Vbeta primers and 13 Jbeta primers. Assay used: immunoSEQ multiplex PCR; TCRdb lists only in-frame clones, some missing. The sample records around 180,000 clones, 75% to 85% being singletons. The rearrangement joins TRBV10-3 to TRBJ1-3, with D maybe TRBD1 (5 bases). This clonotype originated in a young woman in good health and CMV-seropositive. The source material was PBMCs. In nucleotides, the CDR3 is TGTGCCATCAGTGAGAGCGGGGGAGGAAACACCATATATTTT. Translation: CAISESGGGNTIYF.